The 9 T cell receptor beta chains below come from one sample, sequenced in a study of blood T cell repertoires in COVID-19. Here immunoSEQ multiplex PCR was the method, and the copy in TCRdb shows in-frame clones only, minus some. Here the sample spans around 400,000 clones, around 87% being singletons. Material: peripheral blood. These TCRs come from a woman in her sixties with COVID-19, enrolled during active disease.

The chain combines TRBV18 with TRBJ1-2; no clear D. Germline V lookup: CDR1 KGHSH, CDR2 LQKENI. Trimming took off 2 bases at V and 5 bases at J, with 12 bases between the two ends. This CDR3 is 14 amino acids long. CDR3 loop: CASSPVVGDYGYTF. CDR3 nucleotides: TGTGCCAGCTCACCAGTGGTGGGAGATTATGGCTACACCTTC.

The chain uses TRBV5-1 and TRBJ2-7; the D gene is possibly TRBD1 (6 bases). CDR1 is SGHRS and CDR2 is YFSETQ in the germline V gene. The germline V and J ends were trimmed by 4 bases and 7 bases, with 18 bases remaining between them. There are 14 residues in the CDR3. The CDR3 is CASSVSTGTKEQYF. CDR3 sequence (DNA): TGCGCCAGCAGCGTTAGCACCGGGACAAAGGAGCAGTACTTC.

The chain couples TRBV20-1 to TRBJ2-1; D unclear. Per the germline V gene, CDR1 is DFQATT and CDR2 is SNEGSKA (reference sequence). There are 11 residues in the CDR3. Trimming stripped 7 bases from V and 4 bases from J, with 8 bases between. The CDR3 sequence is CSGTQYNEQFF. Written as DNA, the CDR3 is TGCAGTGGAACCCAGTACAATGAGCAGTTCTTC.

This chain connects TRBV21-1 to TRBJ1-5; the table assigns TRBD1, which was not confirmed against the DNA. TRBV21-1 is classified as a pseudogene. This CDR3 is 15 amino acids long. The CDR3 loop reads CASSKVGASNQPQHF. CDR3 nucleotide sequence: TGTGCCAGCAGCAAAGTTGGGGCCAGCAATCAGCCCCAGCATTTT.

This clone was seen a few times. The gene calls are TRBV7-3 and TRBJ1-1; 7 nucleotides match TRBD1. This CDR3 spans 15 amino acids. The J segment lost 1 base and the V segment lost 0 bases, leaving 2 bases of the junction unmatched. Looked up from germline, CDR1 is SGHTA and CDR2 is FQGTGA. The CDR3 reads CASSLTAGGNTEAFF. CDR3 bases: TGTGCCAGCAGCTTAACCGCAGGGGGGAACACTGAAGCTTTCTTT.

V usage is TRBV7-8 and J usage is TRBJ1-5; 9 nucleotides line up with TRBD1. With 6 bases clipped from V and 3 bases from J, the junction kept 6 bases outside the gene matches. The CDR3 runs 15 residues. Germline CDR1 is SGHVS and CDR2 is FQNEAQ. The CDR3 nucleotides read TGTGCCAGCAGTTCCGGGACAGGGATCAATCAGCCCCAGCATTTT. Its translation: CASSSGTGINQPQHF.

The genes are TRBV11-2 and TRBJ2-2, with TRBD1 matching 9 bases. This CDR3 is built from 15 residues. Germline lookup yields CDR1 SGHAT and CDR2 FQNNGV. The V segment lost 5 bases and the J segment 4 bases; nucleotides outside the gene matches: 5. CDR3 sequence: CASSPWTGVTGELFF. As DNA, the CDR3 is TGTGCCAGCAGCCCCTGGACAGGGGTCACCGGGGAGCTGTTTTTT.

The CDR3: CASSQLGTGRRPYTEAFF. CDR3 nucleotide sequence: TGCGCCAGCAGCCAATTAGGGACAGGGAGACGGCCGTACACTGAAGCTTTCTTT. The V and J genes are TRBV4-1 and TRBJ1-1, with 9 bases identical to TRBD1. In germline, CDR1 is MGHRA, CDR2 YSYEKL. This CDR3 region has 18 residues. The V and J ends lost 2 bases and 3 bases, in that order; junction bases with no gene match: 13.

The V call is TRBV28, the J call TRBJ2-3, with 9 positions matching TRBD2. CDR3 length: 13 amino acids. Looked up from germline, CDR1 is MDHEN and CDR2 is SYDVKM. With V trimmed by 10 bases and J by 2 bases, 4 bases remained unmatched. CDR3: CATLAGATDTQYF. The CDR3 region has the DNA TGTGCCACCTTAGCGGGGGCCACAGATACGCAGTATTTT.